This TCR beta chain is from a study of shared clonotypes between healthy human individuals. Overall study results and limits: Generally, naive subsets (rather than memory subsets) showed larger estimated richness.

About this clone itself: Its specificity is not known.

Repertoires were generated with immunoSEQ multiplex PCR, while TCRdb's copy carries only in-frame clones and drops some. The table has about 2.5 million clones, just under 95% seen once. CDR3 size: 13 residues. The germline gives CDR1 SGHNT, CDR2 YYREEE (reference sequence). Trimming took off 4 bases at V and 4 bases at J, with 12 bases between the two ends. The receptor was derived from a young man in good health. Some clones in this sample may be carry-over from other donors' samples. This chain links TRBV5-4 with TRBJ2-7, with a possible D match to TRBD2 (5 bases). The specimen was naive CD4+ T cells from PBMCs. The subset denotes: CD45RA+ positively selected. The CDR3 loop is CASSRNWEYEQYF. In DNA form, the CDR3 reads TGTGCCAGCAGCCGCAACTGGGAGTACGAGCAGTACTTC.